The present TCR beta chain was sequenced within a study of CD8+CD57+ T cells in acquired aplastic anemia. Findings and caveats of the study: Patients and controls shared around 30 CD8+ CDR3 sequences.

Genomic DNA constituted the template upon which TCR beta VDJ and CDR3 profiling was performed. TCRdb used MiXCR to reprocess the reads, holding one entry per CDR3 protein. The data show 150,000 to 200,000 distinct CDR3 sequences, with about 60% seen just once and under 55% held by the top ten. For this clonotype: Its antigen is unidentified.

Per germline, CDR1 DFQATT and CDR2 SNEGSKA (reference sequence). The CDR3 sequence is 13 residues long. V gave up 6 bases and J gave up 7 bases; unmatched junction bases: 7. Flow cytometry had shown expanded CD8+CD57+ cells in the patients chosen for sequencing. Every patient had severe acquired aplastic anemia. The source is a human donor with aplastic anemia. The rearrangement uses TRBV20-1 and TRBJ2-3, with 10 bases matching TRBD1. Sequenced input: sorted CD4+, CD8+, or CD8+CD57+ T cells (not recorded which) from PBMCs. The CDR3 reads CSARQGARYTQYF. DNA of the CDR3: TGCAGTGCCAGACAGGGGGCGCGATATACGCAGTATTTT.